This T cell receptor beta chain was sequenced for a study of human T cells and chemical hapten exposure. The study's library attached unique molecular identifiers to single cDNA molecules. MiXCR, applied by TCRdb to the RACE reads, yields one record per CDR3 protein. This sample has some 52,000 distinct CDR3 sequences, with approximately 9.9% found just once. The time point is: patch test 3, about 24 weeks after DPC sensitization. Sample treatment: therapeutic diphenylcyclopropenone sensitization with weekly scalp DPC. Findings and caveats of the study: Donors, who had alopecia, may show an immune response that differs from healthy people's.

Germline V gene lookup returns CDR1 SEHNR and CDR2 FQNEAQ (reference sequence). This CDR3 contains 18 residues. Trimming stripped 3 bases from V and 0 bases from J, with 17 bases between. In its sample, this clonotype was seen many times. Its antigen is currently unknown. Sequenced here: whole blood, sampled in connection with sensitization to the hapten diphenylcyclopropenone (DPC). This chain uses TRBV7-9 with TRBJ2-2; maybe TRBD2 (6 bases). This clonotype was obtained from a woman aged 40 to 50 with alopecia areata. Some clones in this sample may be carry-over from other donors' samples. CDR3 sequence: CASSFGSSGRSNTGELFF. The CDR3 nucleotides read TGTGCCAGCAGCTTCGGGAGTTCTGGGCGTTCGAACACCGGGGAGCTGTTTTTT.